This T cell receptor (beta chain) was captured in a study of T cell clones after liver transplantation. At the level of the study: TCRbeta sequencing after a pre-transplant mixed lymphocyte reaction identified graft-donor-reactive clones, later tracked in post-transplant blood. Pre-transplant mixed lymphocyte reactions yielded third-party-reactive TCRbeta sequences as comparators for graft-donor-reactive sequences.

In regard to this clone: The antigen remains unidentified.

Only in-frame clones appear in the TCRdb table, and some are missing; sequencing was by immunoSEQ multiplex PCR. Altogether around 78,000 clones are present, 75% to 90% being singletons, with the ten largest covering about 2.8%. V lost 4 bases and J 6 bases, leaving 12 bases between the germline ends. This CDR3 is 14 amino acids long. Germline lookup yields CDR1 MNHEY and CDR2 SVGAGI. Whole-study results and caveats: In most of the 8 subjects, circulating graft-donor-reactive CD4 TCRbeta sequences fell significantly after transplant. The donor-reactive repertoire was only partly measurable in a couple of subjects, lacking donor cells.

This TCR came from a human patient who received a liver transplant. A share of the T cells may be of graft donor origin. This sequence joins TRBV6-5 and TRBJ2-2; possibly TRBD1 for D (5 bases). The starting material was CD4+ T cells from blood, obtained at the 22-month timepoint. The CDR3 DNA is TGTGCCAGCAGTTTCCGACAGAGCGCCGGGGAGCTGTTTTTT. Translation: CASSFRQSAGELFF.